Below are 21 T cell receptor beta chains sequenced from a single sample in a study of cytomegalovirus exposure and HLA in healthy donors. With 60 Vbeta and 13 Jbeta primers, the PCR was carried out. The protocol was immunoSEQ multiplex PCR, while the TCRdb copy is restricted to in-frame clones and leaves out a portion. The table lists 150,000 to 200,000 clones, approximately 80% of them singletons. The specimen was PBMCs. The receptors here all came from a woman between 50 and 59 years old in good health and CMV-seronegative.

The rearrangement links TRBV30 to TRBJ2-6; 7 bases match TRBD2. The V segment lost 8 bases and the J segment 0 bases; nucleotides outside the gene matches: 10. CDR3 size: 16 residues. The germline gives CDR1 GTSNPN, CDR2 SVGIG (reference sequence). In DNA form, the CDR3 reads TGTGCCAAAAGGGGTAAGCGGGGCTCTGGGGCCAACGTCCTGACTTTC. Residues: CAKRGKRGSGANVLTF.

This clone was detected once. The V and J genes are TRBV5-4 and TRBJ2-3; 11 bases align to TRBD2. CDR3 size: 16 residues. Germline CDR1 is SGHNT and CDR2 is YYREEE (reference sequence). The V gene end was trimmed by 3 bases and the J gene end by 4 bases; junction bases not matched to a gene: 7. In DNA form, the CDR3 reads TGTGCCAGCAGCTCCCTACTAGCGGGGGAGGCAGATACGCAGTATTTT. It codes for CASSSLLAGEADTQYF.

The chain uses TRBV21-1 and TRBJ2-7; the DNA was not compared with TRBD1, the D call given in the table. TRBV21-1 is described as a pseudogene. The CDR3 consists of 14 residues. The CDR3 loop is CASSGQETPNEQYF. CDR3 nucleotides: TGTGCCAGCAGCGGACAGGAGACACCTAACGAGCAGTACTTC.

The chain has TRBV29-1 and TRBJ1-4, with unresolved D. This CDR3 contains 11 residues. The germline CDR1 and CDR2 sequences are SQVTM and ANQGSEA. V was clipped by 6 bases and J by 7 bases, with 9 bases between them. For the CDR3, the DNA is TGCAGCGTCACCGAGGGTGAAAAACTGTTTTTT. It yields the protein CSVTEGEKLFF.

CDR3 residues: CASSLRGLEETQYF. As DNA, the CDR3 is TGTGCCAGCAGCTTACGGGGTTTAGAAGAGACCCAGTACTTC. The chain carries TRBV11-2 and TRBJ2-5; D possibly corresponds to TRBD2 (5 bases). CDR3 length equals 14 residues. Trimming pared 2 bases from V and 3 bases from J, leaving 10 bases between. CDR1 SGHAT and CDR2 FQNNGV come from the germline V gene. Based on the CDR3 plus reference TRBV11-2 and TRBJ2-5, the full variable domain is EAGVAQSPRYKIIEKRQSVAFWCNPISGHATLYWYQQILGQGPKLLIQFQNNGVVDDSQLPKDRFSAERLKGVDSTLKIQPAKLEDSAVYLCASSLRGLEETQYFGPGTRLLVL.

J is TRBJ2-5 and V is TRBV6-5; D is unclear. The V end was cut by 0 bases, the J end by 2 bases, with 4 bases between. This CDR3 region has 13 residues. Germline CDR1 MNHEY, CDR2 SVGAGI. CDR3 in DNA: TGTGCCAGCAGTTACTCTATTCAAGAGACCCAGTACTTC. It specifies CASSYSIQETQYF.

This chain links TRBV29-1 with TRBJ2-4; the match to TRBD2 covers 8 bases. Germline V gene sequence: CDR1 SQVTM, CDR2 ANQGSEA. V was clipped by 6 bases and J by 5 bases; unmatched bases: 6. This CDR3 has 13 residues. Here the CDR3 DNA reads TGCAGCGTAACGAGCGGGGGTGAAAACATTCAGTACTTC. Its protein is CSVTSGGENIQYF.

The chain employs TRBV5-1 and TRBJ2-3; 14 bases are shared with TRBD2. The junction had 9 bases not matched to a gene; V was cut back by 4 bases and J by 5 bases. Germline-derived CDR1 and CDR2 are SGHRS and YFSETQ. The CDR3 is 17 residues long. The CDR3 DNA reads as TGCGCCAGCAGCAAGGGGACTAGCGGGAGTGGATTAGATACGCAGTATTTT. Translated, it gives CASSKGTSGSGLDTQYF.

This chain links TRBV15 with TRBJ1-1; TRBD1 aligns across 10 bases. With 3 bases clipped from V and 5 bases from J, the junction kept 3 bases outside the gene matches. Germline V gene lookup returns CDR1 LNHNV and CDR2 YYDKDF (reference sequence). The CDR3 spans 14 residues. The DNA of the CDR3 is TGTGCCACCAGCAGGGGACAGGGGTTAACTGAAGCTTTCTTT. It encodes CATSRGQGLTEAFF.

This clone was seen a single time. The rearrangement links TRBV5-1 to TRBJ1-5; 8 nucleotides agree with TRBD1. The CDR3 extends over 15 amino acids. V shed 4 bases and J 2 bases; nucleotides not matched to a gene: 5. Germline CDR1 and CDR2: SGHRS and YFSETQ. DNA for the CDR3: TGCGCCAGCAGCCCTGGACAGGGACGCAATCAGCCCCAGCATTTT. It specifies CASSPGQGRNQPQHF.

This chain links TRBV10-1 with TRBJ2-3, with TRBD1 matching 7 bases. The CDR3 contains 15 residues. Per germline, CDR1 WNHNN and CDR2 SYGVQD (reference sequence). V lost 3 bases, J lost 2 bases, and 5 bases stayed unmatched. The CDR3 nucleotides are TGCGCCAGCAGTGATCAGGGGGTAACCACAGATACGCAGTATTTT. Translated: CASSDQGVTTDTQYF.

V and J are TRBV25-1 and TRBJ2-3, with 7 bases matching TRBD1. Per the germline V gene, CDR1 is MGHDK and CDR2 is SYGVNS. V shed 5 bases and J 6 bases; nucleotides not matched to a gene: 11. The CDR3 covers 15 residues. The CDR3 sequence: CASSSLQGVEDTQYF. The CDR3 nucleotides read TGTGCCAGCAGTTCTTTGCAGGGGGTAGAGGATACGCAGTATTTT. Drawing the rest from reference TRBV25-1 and TRBJ2-3, the complete variable domain is EADIYQTPRYLVIGTGKKITLECSQTMGHDKMYWYQQDPGMELHLIHYSYGVNSTEKGDLSSESTVSRIRTEHFPLTLESARPSHTSQYLCASSSLQGVEDTQYFGPGTRLTVL.

V and J are TRBV19 and TRBJ1-3; TRBD1 matches at 7 bases. Per germline, CDR1 LNHDA and CDR2 SQIVND (reference sequence). The junction had 2 bases not matched to a gene; V was cut back by 3 bases and J by 0 bases. This CDR3 has 15 residues. The CDR3 is CASSIGTVSGNTIYF. CDR3 DNA: TGTGCCAGTAGTATTGGGACAGTCTCTGGAAACACCATATATTTT.

The chain recombines TRBV4-3 with TRBJ1-3, with D unresolved. CDR1 is LGHNA and CDR2 is YSLEER in the germline V gene. The V end lost 0 bases, the J end lost 0 bases, and 12 bases lay between the germline ends. There are 17 residues in the CDR3. In nucleotides, the CDR3 is TGCGCCAGCAGCCAAGATGGAGGTCCGAGCTCTGGAAACACCATATATTTT. Translation gives CASSQDGGPSSGNTIYF.

The chain uses TRBV25-1 and TRBJ2-1; 7 bases agree with TRBD2. This CDR3 is built from 15 residues. J gave up 7 bases and V 3 bases, and 9 bases lay outside the gene matches. Germline values: CDR1 MGHDK, CDR2 SYGVNS. The CDR3 here is CASSDPGGTGNEQFF. CDR3 coding DNA: TGTGCCAGCAGTGATCCCGGGGGGACTGGGAATGAGCAGTTCTTC.

V usage is TRBV30 and J usage is TRBJ2-5; TRBD2 agrees at 12 bases. The junction had 8 bases not matched to a gene; V was cut back by 5 bases and J by 1 base. This CDR3 is built from 16 residues. CDR1 and CDR2 (germline): GTSNPN, SVGIG (reference sequence). DNA for the CDR3: TGTGCCTGGGCCCAAACTAGCGGGGGGCTCCAAGAGACCCAGTACTTC. Translated, it gives CAWAQTSGGLQETQYF.

In its sample, this clone was seen once. The chain couples TRBV28 to TRBJ2-6, with 9 nucleotides matching TRBD1. V dropped 2 bases and J dropped 0; count of bases not matched to a gene: 5. Germline V CDR1 and CDR2: MDHEN, SYDVKM. This CDR3 spans 18 amino acids. CDR3 nucleotide sequence: TGTGCCAGCAGTTTACAACAGGGGGCAGACTCTGGGGCCAACGTCCTGACTTTC. Protein product: CASSLQQGADSGANVLTF.

The chain carries TRBV6-6 and TRBJ1-1; perhaps TRBD1 as D (6 bases). CDR3 length equals 14 residues. V was trimmed by 5 bases and J by 1 base, leaving 11 bases between them. Germline loops: CDR1 MNHNY, CDR2 SVGAGI (reference sequence). CDR3 in DNA: TGTGCCAGCAGTCCCGAGACAGGGAACACTGAAGCTTTCTTT. This encodes CASSPETGNTEAFF.

The chain combines TRBV5-6 with TRBJ1-3; D perhaps matches TRBD1 (6 bases). The germline V and J ends were trimmed by 3 bases and 0 bases, with 13 bases remaining between them. There are 16 residues in the CDR3. CDR1 and CDR2 from the germline V gene are SGHDT and YYEEEE. The CDR3 DNA reads TGTGCCAGCAGCTGGAAGGGGGTCTACTCTGGAAACACCATATATTTT. Translation: CASSWKGVYSGNTIYF.

J is TRBJ1-2 and V is TRBV28, with a weak D call TRBD1 (5 bases). The length of the CDR3 is 13 residues. Deletions cut 2 bases from V and 6 bases from J, with 10 bases between. CDR1 MDHEN and CDR2 SYDVKM come from the germline V gene. The DNA for the CDR3 is TGTGCCAGCAGTTTACGGCGGGACCATGGCTACACCTTC. It specifies CASSLRRDHGYTF.

This clone is a singleton in its sample. The V call is TRBV2, the J call TRBJ1-2; possible D gene TRBD1, 6 bases. Trimming took off 4 bases at V and 2 bases at J, with 8 bases between the two ends. CDR1 and CDR2 (germline): SNHLY, FYNNEI. The CDR3 length is 13 residues. CDR3 region: CASSVGQNYGYTF. DNA for the CDR3: TGTGCCAGCAGTGTCGGACAGAACTATGGCTACACCTTC.